What follows are 3 T cell receptor beta chains derived from one specimen sequenced in a study of shared clonotypes between healthy human individuals. Repertoires were generated with immunoSEQ multiplex PCR, while TCRdb's copy carries only in-frame clones and drops some. The repertoire holds about 2.4 million clones, with 93% as singletons. The sequenced sample consisted of naive CD4+ T cells from PBMCs. Subset noted: CD45RA+ positively selected. The source of these receptors is a young man in good health. Some clones in this sample may be carry-over from other donors' samples.

The V call is TRBV15, the J call TRBJ2-5; D ambiguous. The V and J ends lost 8 bases and 5 bases respectively, with 12 bases between them. Germline V gene data show CDR1 as LNHNV and CDR2 as YYDKDF (reference sequence). The CDR3 totals 12 residues. The CDR3 region has the DNA TGTGCCACCTCAGTTGCGTTGGAGACCCAGTACTTC. Translated, it gives CATSVALETQYF.

In its sample, this clone was seen once. V gene TRBV6-1 combines with J gene TRBJ1-5; 9 positions agree with TRBD1. The length of the CDR3 is 14 residues. Germline trimming cut 6 bases from V and 2 bases from J; bases unmatched to any gene: 2. CDR1 and CDR2 (germline): MNHNS, SASEGT. The CDR3 is CASRDRGGNQPQHF. The CDR3 nucleotides are TGTGCCAGCAGGGACAGGGGAGGCAATCAGCCCCAGCATTTT.

The genes are TRBV6-1 and TRBJ1-1; D unresolved. V lost 3 bases, J lost 2 bases, and 13 bases lay in between. The germline CDR1 and CDR2 sequences are MNHNS and SASEGT. The CDR3 covers 15 residues. DNA for the CDR3: TGTGCCAGCAGTGACTTTCGGACCGGTAACACTGAAGCTTTCTTT. As protein: CASSDFRTGNTEAFF.